These T cell receptor beta chains were read from a single sample in a study of identical twins. TCRdb reprocessed the 5' RACE reads via MiXCR and lists one record per CDR3 protein. The sample carries approximately 630,000 distinct CDR3 sequences, 7.1% recorded once. A further study also used this sample, focusing on yellow fever vaccine responses in identical twins.

Sample: PBMCs. All receptors derive from a woman between 18 and 29 years old in good health. CDR3s include the opening cysteine and the closing phenylalanine or tryptophan.

CDR3: CAISDSNQPQHF
J: TRBJ1-5
V: TRBV10-3

CDR3: CASTTRQGRGPYEKLFF
J: TRBJ1-4
V: TRBV4-1

CDR3: CASMQSGTGNYGYTF
J: TRBJ1-2
V: TRBV6-1

CDR3: CASRDRASNQPQHF
J: TRBJ1-5
V: TRBV28

CDR3: CCASSLSEPTDTQYF
J: TRBJ2-3
V: TRBV20-1

CDR3: CASSLWAGQGYNEQFF
J: TRBJ2-1
V: TRBV5-1

CDR3: CASSQRTGGNSPLHF
J: TRBJ1-6
V: TRBV4-1

CDR3: CSASPTSGYYEQYF
J: TRBJ2-7
V: TRBV20-1

CDR3: CASSLAGSNGELFF
J: TRBJ2-2
V: TRBV5-1

CDR3: CATSTMTAPNEKLFF
J: TRBJ1-4
V: TRBV15

CDR3: CASTRTGSFANVLTF
J: TRBJ2-6
V: TRBV6-1

CDR3: CASSPPLAGTNNEQFF
J: TRBJ2-1
V: TRBV7-9

CDR3: CASSQLAGYTDTQYF
J: TRBJ2-3
V: TRBV6-1

CDR3: CSAREGGSGELFF
J: TRBJ2-2
V: TRBV20-1

CDR3: CASRPPLHF
J: TRBJ1-6
V: TRBV6-1

CDR3: CASSYSTLGASTDTQYF
J: TRBJ2-3
V: TRBV6-5

CDR3: CSAHFARFPGDTQYF
J: TRBJ2-3
V: TRBV20-1

CDR3: CATNRRARAASPLHF
J: TRBJ1-6
V: TRBV24-1

CDR3: CASRGAGSQGTGELFF
J: TRBJ2-2
V: TRBV28

CDR3: CASTRDRTLTDTQYF
J: TRBJ2-3
V: TRBV12-3/TRBV12-4

CDR3: CSVRVGQGTEAFF
J: TRBJ1-1
V: TRBV29-1

CDR3: CASSLDSLNYGYTF
J: TRBJ1-2
V: TRBV12-3/TRBV12-4

CDR3: CSARDPDSYEQYF
J: TRBJ2-7
V: TRBV20-1

CDR3: CASSDCRGARSNQPQHF
J: TRBJ1-5
V: TRBV21-1

CDR3: CASSLDAWGQARGRYEQYF
J: TRBJ2-7
V: TRBV5-1

CDR3: CASSTRGGSESYEQYF
J: TRBJ2-7
V: TRBV12-3/TRBV12-4

CDR3: CASSYGWDSGNTIYF
J: TRBJ1-3
V: TRBV6-5

CDR3: CASLNRGPNTGELFF
J: TRBJ2-2
V: TRBV6-1

CDR3: CASSPHPGTSGPTGEQFF
J: TRBJ2-1
V: TRBV28

CDR3: CATSDPDTQYF
J: TRBJ2-3
V: TRBV24-1

CDR3: CSARDHAGRGLNNSPLHF
J: TRBJ1-6
V: TRBV20-1